The present T cell receptor beta chain was sequenced within a study of blood T cell repertoires in COVID-19. Study-level background: T cells, B-cell-depleted T cells, or PBMCs provided the cDNA or gDNA that served as material.

The germline V and J ends were trimmed by 3 bases and 4 bases, with 15 bases remaining between them. From germline, CDR1 is LNHDA and CDR2 SQIVND (reference sequence). The length of the CDR3 is 16 residues. Which cohort a participant joined came from the clinical history participants gave. Symptom resolution, clearance, or two negative PCRs marked the recovered donors of Cohort 3. TCRdb's table, derived via immunoSEQ multiplex PCR, lists solely in-frame clones and lacks some. The sample has about 360,000 clones, around 87% seen once. The origin of this receptor is a man aged 30 to 45 who had recovered from COVID-19. The sample was PBMCs or T cells enriched from blood (not recorded which). The genes are TRBV19 and TRBJ1-4, with D hard to call. The CDR3 sequence is CASSILSHAGNEKLFF. CDR3 nucleotide sequence: TGTGCCAGTAGTATCCTTTCCCACGCCGGTAATGAAAAACTGTTTTTT. The whole variable domain, remainder taken from reference TRBV19 and TRBJ1-4, is DGGITQSPKYLFRKEGQNVTLSCEQNLNHDAMYWYRQDPGQGLRLIYYSQIVNDFQKGDIAEGYSVSREKKESFPLTVTSAQKNPTAFYLCASSILSHAGNEKLFFGSGTQLSVL.